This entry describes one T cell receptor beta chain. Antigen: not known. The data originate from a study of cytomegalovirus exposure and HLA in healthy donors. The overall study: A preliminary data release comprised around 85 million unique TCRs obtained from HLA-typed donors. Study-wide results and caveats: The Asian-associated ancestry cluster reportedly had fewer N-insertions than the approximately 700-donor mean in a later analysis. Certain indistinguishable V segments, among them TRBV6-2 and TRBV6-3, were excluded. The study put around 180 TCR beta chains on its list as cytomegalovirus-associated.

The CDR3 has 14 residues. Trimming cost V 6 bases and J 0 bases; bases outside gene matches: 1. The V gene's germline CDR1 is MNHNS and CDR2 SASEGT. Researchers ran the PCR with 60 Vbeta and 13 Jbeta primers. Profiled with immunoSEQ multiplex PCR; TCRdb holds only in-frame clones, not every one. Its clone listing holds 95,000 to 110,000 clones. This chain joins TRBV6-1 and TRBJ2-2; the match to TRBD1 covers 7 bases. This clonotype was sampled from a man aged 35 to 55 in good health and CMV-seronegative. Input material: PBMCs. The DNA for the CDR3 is TGTGCCAGCAGGGACAGGTCGAACACCGGGGAGCTGTTTTTT. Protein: CASRDRSNTGELFF.